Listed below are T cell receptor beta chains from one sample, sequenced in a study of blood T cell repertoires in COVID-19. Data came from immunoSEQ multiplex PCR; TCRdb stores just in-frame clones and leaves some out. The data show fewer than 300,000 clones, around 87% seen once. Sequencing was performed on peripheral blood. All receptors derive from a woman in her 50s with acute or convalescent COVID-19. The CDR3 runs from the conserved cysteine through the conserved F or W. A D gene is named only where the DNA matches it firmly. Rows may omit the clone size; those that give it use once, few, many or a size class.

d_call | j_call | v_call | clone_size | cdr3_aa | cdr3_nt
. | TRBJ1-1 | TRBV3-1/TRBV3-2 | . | CASSPSEPTEAFF | TGTGCCAGCAGCCCCTCTGAGCCCACTGAAGCTTTCTTT
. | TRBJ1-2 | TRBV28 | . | CASSLYLSGTNYGYTF | TGTGCCAGCAGTTTATACCTGTCAGGGACTAACTATGGCTACACCTTC
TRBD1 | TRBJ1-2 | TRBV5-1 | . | CASSSTGDYGYTF | TGCGCCAGCAGCTCAACAGGGGATTATGGCTACACCTTC
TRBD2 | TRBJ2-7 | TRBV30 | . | CAWSGTSGSLYEQYF | TGTGCCTGGAGCGGGACTAGCGGGAGTTTGTACGAGCAGTACTTC
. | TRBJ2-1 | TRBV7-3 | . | CASSRYAGRDEQFF | TGTGCCAGCAGCCGTTATGCGGGAAGGGATGAGCAGTTCTTC
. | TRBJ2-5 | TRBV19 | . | CASSIAGETQYF | TGTGCCAGTAGTATAGCAGGAGAGACCCAGTACTTC
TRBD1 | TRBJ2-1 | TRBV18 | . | CASSAGTGVLGNEQFF | TGTGCCAGCTCAGCCGGGACAGGGGTTTTGGGCAATGAGCAGTTCTTC
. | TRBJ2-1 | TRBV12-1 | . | CASSFPTRGCEQFF | TGTGCCAGCAGCTTCCCCACCCGGGGGTGTGAGCAGTTCTTC
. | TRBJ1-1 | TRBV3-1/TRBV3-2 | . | CASSFKYTEAFF | TGTGCCAGCAGTTTTAAATACACTGAAGCTTTCTTT
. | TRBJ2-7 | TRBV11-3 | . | CASSSPSESYEQYF | TGTGCCAGCAGCTCCCCGTCGGAGTCCTACGAGCAGTACTTC
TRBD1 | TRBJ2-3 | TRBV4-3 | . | CASSRSWDRSTDTQYF | TGCGCCAGCAGCCGGAGTTGGGACAGGAGCACAGATACGCAGTATTTT
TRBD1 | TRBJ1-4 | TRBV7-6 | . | CASSYSTGAANEKLFF | TGTGCCAGCAGCTATTCGACAGGGGCGGCTAATGAAAAACTGTTTTTT
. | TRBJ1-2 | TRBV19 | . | CASSIGDSYGYTF | TGTGCCAGTAGTATCGGAGACAGCTATGGCTACACCTTC
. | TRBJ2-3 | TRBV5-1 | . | CASSLGGRSTDTQYF | TGCGCCAGCAGCTTGGGAGGGAGGAGCACAGATACGCAGTATTTT
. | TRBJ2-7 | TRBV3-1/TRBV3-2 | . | CASSRRQGGYEQYF | TGTGCCAGCAGCCGCCGACAGGGAGGCTACGAGCAGTACTTC
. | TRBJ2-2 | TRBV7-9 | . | CASSLRGTNTGELFF | TGTGCCAGCAGCTTAAGGGGAACGAACACCGGGGAGCTGTTTTTT
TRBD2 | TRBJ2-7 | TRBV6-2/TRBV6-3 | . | CASSLGAGGPEAVPYEQYF | TGTGCCAGCAGTTTGGGCGCGGGAGGGCCGGAGGCGGTCCCCTACGAGCAGTACTTC
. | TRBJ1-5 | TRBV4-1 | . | CASSQGQYDQPQHF | TGCGCCAGCAGCCAAGGACAGTATGATCAGCCCCAGCATTTT
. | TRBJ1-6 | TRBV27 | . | CASSSGSSYNSPLHF | TGTGCCAGCAGTTCAGGAAGCTCCTATAATTCACCCCTCCACTTT
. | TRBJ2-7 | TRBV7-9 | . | CASSLSTPPGVGVYEQYF | TGTGCCAGCAGCTTAAGCACACCTCCGGGAGTCGGAGTTTACGAGCAGTACTTC
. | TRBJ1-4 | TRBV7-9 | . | CASSWQVEEKLFF | TGTGCCAGCAGCTGGCAGGTTGAGGAAAAACTGTTTTTT
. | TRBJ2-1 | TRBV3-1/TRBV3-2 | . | CASSPTLAPDNEQFF | TGTGCCAGCAGCCCGACCCTAGCGCCTGACAATGAGCAGTTCTTC
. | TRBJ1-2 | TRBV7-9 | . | CASSSQENYGYTF | TGTGCCAGCAGCTCACAGGAAAACTATGGCTACACCTTC
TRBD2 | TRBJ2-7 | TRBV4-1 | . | CASSLTTSGISYEQYF | TGCGCCAGCAGCCTCACGACTAGCGGAATTTCCTACGAGCAGTACTTC
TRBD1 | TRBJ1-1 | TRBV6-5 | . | CASSSRGEAFF | TGTGCCAGCAGTTCCAGGGGGGAAGCTTTCTTT
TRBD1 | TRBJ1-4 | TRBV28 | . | CASSGADRASWEKLFF | TGTGCCAGCAGTGGGGCCGACAGGGCGTCATGGGAAAAACTGTTTTTT
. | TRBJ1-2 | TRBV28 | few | CATWVEAYYGYTF | TGTGCCACCTGGGTAGAGGCTTACTATGGCTACACCTTC
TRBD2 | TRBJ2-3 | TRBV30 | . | CAWRPRTSGRSDTQYF | TGTGCCTGGAGACCAAGGACTAGCGGGAGGTCAGATACGCAGTATTTT
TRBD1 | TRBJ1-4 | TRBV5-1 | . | CASSSQMPGQGVEKLFF | TGCGCCAGCAGCTCACAGATGCCGGGACAGGGAGTTGAAAAACTGTTTTTT
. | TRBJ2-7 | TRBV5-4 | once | CASSPPGSISQAYEQYF | TGTGCCAGCAGTCCGCCGGGTTCTATCTCCCAAGCCTACGAGCAGTACTTC
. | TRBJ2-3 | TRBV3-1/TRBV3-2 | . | CASSQGWAAEGDTQYF | TGTGCCAGCAGCCAGGGGTGGGCTGCCGAGGGAGATACGCAGTATTTT
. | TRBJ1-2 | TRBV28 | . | CASSLGSGGRSYGYTF | TGTGCCAGCAGTTTAGGATCCGGGGGGCGCAGCTATGGCTACACCTTC
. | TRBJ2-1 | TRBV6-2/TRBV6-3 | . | CASSTTTAASSYNEQFF | TGTGCCAGCAGTACGACCACAGCCGCGAGCTCCTACAATGAGCAGTTCTTC
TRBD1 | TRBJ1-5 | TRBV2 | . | CASGGQPQPQHF | TGTGCCAGCGGGGGACAGCCTCAGCCCCAGCATTTT
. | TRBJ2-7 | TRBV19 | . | CASSTSGSSYEQYF | TGTGCCAGTAGTACCAGCGGAAGCTCCTACGAGCAGTACTTC
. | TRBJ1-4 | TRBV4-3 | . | CASAKIGGDEKLFF | TGCGCCAGCGCTAAGATCGGAGGGGATGAAAAACTGTTTTTT
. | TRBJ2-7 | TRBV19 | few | CASSKDRASYEQYF | TGTGCCAGTAGTAAGGACAGAGCTTCCTACGAGCAGTACTTC
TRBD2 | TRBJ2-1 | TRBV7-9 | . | CASSLTLTSGQNNEQFF | TGTGCCAGCAGCCTCACACTGACTAGCGGGCAGAACAATGAGCAGTTCTTC
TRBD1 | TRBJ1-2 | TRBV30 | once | CAWSTTPGQGRGYTF | TGTGCCTGGAGTACTACCCCGGGACAGGGACGCGGCTACACCTTC
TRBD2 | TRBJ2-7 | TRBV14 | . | CASSQVSGSYHEQYF | TGTGCCAGCAGCCAAGTTAGCGGGAGTTACCACGAGCAGTACTTC
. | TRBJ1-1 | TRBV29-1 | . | CSVVRPGERLKAFF | TGCAGCGTTGTCAGGCCAGGGGAGAGGTTAAAGGCTTTCTTT
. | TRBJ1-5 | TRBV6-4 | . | CASSEGGHQPQHF | TGTGCCAGCAGTGAAGGGGGACATCAGCCCCAGCATTTT
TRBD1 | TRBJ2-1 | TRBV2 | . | CASTPGQGSRQFF | TGTGCCAGCACTCCGGGACAGGGTTCGCGGCAGTTCTTC